The TCR beta chain described here comes from a study of T cells in Graves' hyperthyroidism and ophthalmopathy. Study-level points and caveats: Median prediction lead before ophthalmopathy onset was about 6.5 months with the model.

Amplification of TCR beta CDR3 regions was performed using RNA transcripts as template. The TCR CDR3 first-round RT-PCR relied on the HTBI primer set. TCRdb redid the calling of the multiplex PCR reads with MiXCR, one entry per CDR3 protein. The sample includes approximately 620,000 distinct CDR3 sequences, roughly 13% of them seen just once. Hyperthyroidism was newly diagnosed in patients aged 18 to 65 (duration under 2 months). V was pared by 0 bases and J by 1 base, with 15 bases between. The CDR3 runs 17 residues. Germline-derived CDR1 and CDR2 are SGHTA and FQGNSA. In its sample, this clonotype was seen many times. Its cognate antigen is unknown.

Sequenced sample: blood. This receptor was identified in a woman in her twenties or thirties with Graves' hyperthyroidism that later progressed to Graves' ophthalmopathy. The gene calls are TRBV7-2 and TRBJ2-5; D is undetermined. CDR3 loop: CASSLAHGAASQETQYF. CDR3 sequence (DNA): TGTGCCAGCAGCTTAGCGCATGGCGCCGCCAGCCAAGAGACCCAGTACTTC.